This TCR beta chain appears in the sequencing data of a study of cytomegalovirus exposure and HLA in healthy donors. Findings and caveats of the study: HLA restriction was apparent for most CMV-associated TCR beta chains in a later analysis.

The PCR used 60 Vbeta and 13 Jbeta primers. Assay used: immunoSEQ multiplex PCR; TCRdb lists only in-frame clones, some missing. The sample records 150,000 to 200,000 clones, approximately 80% being singletons. Concerning this clone: Its antigen is unknown.

The CDR3 has 13 residues. The germline gives CDR1 SGHNT, CDR2 YENEEA. V lost 6 bases to trimming and J lost 1 base, with 10 bases between them. The chain employs TRBV11-3 and TRBJ2-7; weak D call: TRBD1 (6 bases). Sequencing was carried out using PBMCs. The TCR sequence derives from a woman in her fifties or sixties in good health and CMV-seronegative. The CDR3 region is CASSRDTSYEQYF. The CDR3 DNA sequence: TGTGCCAGCAGTCGGGACACTTCCTACGAGCAGTACTTC. Looking up the rest from reference TRBV11-3 and TRBJ2-7 gives the full variable domain: EAGVVQSPRYKIIEKKQPVAFWCNPISGHNTLYWYLQNLGQGPELLIRYENEEAVDDSQLPKDRFSAERLKGVDSTLKIQPAELGDSAVYLCASSRDTSYEQYFGPGTRLTVT.